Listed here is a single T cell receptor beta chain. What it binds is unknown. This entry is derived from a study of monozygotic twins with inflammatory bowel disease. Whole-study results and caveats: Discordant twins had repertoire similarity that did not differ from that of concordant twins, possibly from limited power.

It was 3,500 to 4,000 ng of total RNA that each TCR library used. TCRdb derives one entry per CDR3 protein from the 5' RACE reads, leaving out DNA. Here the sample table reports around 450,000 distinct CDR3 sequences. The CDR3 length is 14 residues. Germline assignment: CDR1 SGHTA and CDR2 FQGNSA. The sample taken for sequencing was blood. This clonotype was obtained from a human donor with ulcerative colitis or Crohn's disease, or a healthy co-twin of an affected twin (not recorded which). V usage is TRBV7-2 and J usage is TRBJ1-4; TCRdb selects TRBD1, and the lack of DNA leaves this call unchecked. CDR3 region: CASISHRGQEKLFF.